Listed below are T cell receptor beta chains from one sample, sequenced in a study. MiXCR, run by TCRdb on the RT-PCR reads, gives a single entry per CDR3 protein. The repertoire holds more than 550,000 distinct CDR3 sequences, 14% seen once, with 3.6% in the top ten. The sequencing sample was made of memory CD4+ T cells from blood. Receptors were obtained from a female donor in good health, serving as a healthy control. Each CDR3 is given with its conserved first and last residue. The order of the fields is D gene, clone size, V gene, J gene, CDR3 protein, CDR3 DNA. A D gene is named only where the DNA matches it firmly. The size field is filled for only some rows; it gives once, few, many or a size class.

D gene: TRBD2; clone size: few; V gene: TRBV7-3; J gene: TRBJ2-1; CDR3 protein: CASSFAGGLDEQFF; CDR3 DNA: TGTGCCAGCAGCTTTGCGGGGGGGCTGGATGAGCAGTTCTTC
D gene: -; clone size: many; V gene: TRBV5-1; J gene: TRBJ2-2; CDR3 protein: CASSFQGTGELFF; CDR3 DNA: TGCGCCAGCAGCTTCCAGGGTACCGGGGAGCTGTTTTTT
D gene: TRBD1; clone size: many; V gene: TRBV10-2; J gene: TRBJ1-2; CDR3 protein: CASSRQGDYGYTF; CDR3 DNA: TGCGCCAGCTCAAGACAGGGGGACTATGGCTACACCTTC
D gene: TRBD1; clone size: -; V gene: TRBV7-8; J gene: TRBJ1-1; CDR3 protein: CASSSWGTGNTEAFF; CDR3 DNA: TGTGCCAGCAGCTCTTGGGGGACAGGGAACACTGAAGCTTTCTTT
D gene: -; clone size: many; V gene: TRBV30; J gene: TRBJ2-3; CDR3 protein: CAWSRQGGRDTQYF; CDR3 DNA: TGTGCCTGGAGCCGACAGGGAGGAAGAGATACGCAGTATTTT
D gene: TRBD1; clone size: many; V gene: TRBV20-1; J gene: TRBJ1-1; CDR3 protein: CSASGQGDGEAFF; CDR3 DNA: TGCAGTGCTTCGGGACAGGGAGACGGTGAAGCTTTCTTT
D gene: -; clone size: -; V gene: TRBV7-9; J gene: TRBJ1-2; CDR3 protein: CASSPGMQGDGYTF; CDR3 DNA: TGTGCCAGCAGCCCAGGGATGCAGGGTGATGGCTACACCTTC
D gene: -; clone size: -; V gene: TRBV6-5; J gene: TRBJ2-2; CDR3 protein: CASSYHSGNTGELFF; CDR3 DNA: TGTGCCAGCAGTTACCATAGCGGGAACACCGGGGAGCTGTTTTTT
D gene: -; clone size: many; V gene: TRBV4-3; J gene: TRBJ2-6; CDR3 protein: CASSQEGSGANVLTF; CDR3 DNA: TGCGCCAGCAGCCAAGAGGGCTCTGGGGCCAACGTCCTGACTTTC
D gene: TRBD2; clone size: many; V gene: TRBV12-3/TRBV12-4; J gene: TRBJ2-2; CDR3 protein: CASRSKGLVTGELFF; CDR3 DNA: TGTGCCAGCAGGAGCAAGGGACTAGTCACCGGGGAGCTGTTTTTT
D gene: -; clone size: -; V gene: TRBV6-6; J gene: TRBJ2-5; CDR3 protein: CAITYKDYKETQYF; CDR3 DNA: TGTGCCATCACGTATAAGGACTACAAAGAGACCCAGTACTTC
D gene: -; clone size: many; V gene: TRBV7-2; J gene: TRBJ2-7; CDR3 protein: CASSTDPSVPREQYF; CDR3 DNA: TGTGCCAGCAGCACTGACCCTAGCGTCCCCCGAGAGCAGTACTTC
D gene: -; clone size: few; V gene: TRBV20-1; J gene: TRBJ2-2; CDR3 protein: CSASAGHLGGELFF; CDR3 DNA: TGCAGTGCTAGTGCCGGACACCTTGGCGGGGAGCTGTTTTTT
D gene: TRBD2; clone size: -; V gene: TRBV25-1; J gene: TRBJ2-3; CDR3 protein: CASSPVGSGSGDTQYF; CDR3 DNA: TGTGCCAGCAGTCCAGTGGGTAGCGGGAGCGGAGATACGCAGTATTTT
D gene: -; clone size: -; V gene: TRBV29-1; J gene: TRBJ1-1; CDR3 protein: CSVEWWGSAEAFF; CDR3 DNA: TGCAGCGTTGAATGGTGGGGAAGCGCTGAAGCTTTCTTT
D gene: -; clone size: many; V gene: TRBV5-1; J gene: TRBJ2-3; CDR3 protein: CASSSVGDRTDTQYF; CDR3 DNA: TGCGCCAGCAGCTCCGTGGGGGATCGCACAGATACGCAGTATTTT
D gene: TRBD2; clone size: -; V gene: TRBV6-2/TRBV6-3; J gene: TRBJ2-1; CDR3 protein: CASRPIAGVGNEQFF; CDR3 DNA: TGTGCCAGCAGACCGATAGCGGGAGTGGGAAATGAGCAGTTCTTC
D gene: -; clone size: many; V gene: TRBV27; J gene: TRBJ2-7; CDR3 protein: CASRNREGSYEQYF; CDR3 DNA: TGTGCCAGCAGAAACAGGGAGGGGTCCTACGAGCAGTACTTC
D gene: -; clone size: few; V gene: TRBV20-1; J gene: TRBJ2-3; CDR3 protein: CSASPDTIIADTQYF; CDR3 DNA: TGCAGTGCTTCACCCGACACGATAATTGCAGATACGCAGTATTTT
D gene: -; clone size: -; V gene: TRBV28; J gene: TRBJ1-6; CDR3 protein: CASSLGAGKSPLHF; CDR3 DNA: TGTGCCAGCAGTTTGGGAGCGGGGAAGTCACCCCTCCACTTT
D gene: -; clone size: few; V gene: TRBV4-3; J gene: TRBJ1-6; CDR3 protein: CASSQDTITLHF; CDR3 DNA: TGCGCCAGCAGCCAAGATACGATCACCCTCCACTTT
D gene: -; clone size: -; V gene: TRBV20-1; J gene: TRBJ2-2; CDR3 protein: CSAGGGSPNTGELFF; CDR3 DNA: TGCAGTGCCGGAGGGGGTTCACCGAACACCGGGGAGCTGTTTTTT
D gene: TRBD1; clone size: -; V gene: TRBV6-6; J gene: TRBJ2-7; CDR3 protein: CASSYTNRGAHEQYF; CDR3 DNA: TGTGCCAGCAGTTACACTAACAGGGGTGCCCACGAGCAGTACTTC
D gene: -; clone size: few; V gene: TRBV2; J gene: TRBJ2-7; CDR3 protein: CASSTSRSYEQYF; CDR3 DNA: TGTGCCAGCAGTACATCCCGATCCTACGAGCAGTACTTC
D gene: TRBD2; clone size: few; V gene: TRBV28; J gene: TRBJ2-1; CDR3 protein: CASSSRLAGAYNEQFF; CDR3 DNA: TGTGCCAGCAGTAGTAGACTAGCGGGGGCCTACAATGAGCAGTTCTTC
D gene: TRBD2; clone size: -; V gene: TRBV7-2; J gene: TRBJ2-3; CDR3 protein: CASSRTSGRVITDTQYF; CDR3 DNA: TGTGCCAGCAGCCGGACTAGCGGGAGGGTCATTACAGATACGCAGTATTTT
D gene: -; clone size: many; V gene: TRBV15; J gene: TRBJ2-3; CDR3 protein: CATSRDLQNTDTQYF; CDR3 DNA: TGTGCCACCAGCAGAGATCTACAGAACACAGATACGCAGTATTTT
D gene: -; clone size: -; V gene: TRBV18; J gene: TRBJ1-2; CDR3 protein: CASSPDTEVRDTAVPGYTF; CDR3 DNA: TGTGCCAGCTCCCCCGACACGGAAGTTCGGGACACGGCTGTACCTGGCTACACCTTC